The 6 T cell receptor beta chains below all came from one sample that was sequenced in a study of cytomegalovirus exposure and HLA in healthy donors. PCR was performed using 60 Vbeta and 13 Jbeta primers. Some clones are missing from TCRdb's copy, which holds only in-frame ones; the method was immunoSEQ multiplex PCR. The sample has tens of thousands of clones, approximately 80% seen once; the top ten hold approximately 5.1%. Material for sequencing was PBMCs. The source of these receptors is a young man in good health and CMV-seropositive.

The CDR3: CASSYSGGDGYTF. The DNA for the CDR3 is TGTGCCAGCAGCTATTCCGGGGGGGATGGCTACACCTTC. The chain uses TRBV2 and TRBJ1-2; D may be TRBD1 (5 bases). The ends were cut back, 6 bases at V and 6 bases at J, with 14 bases in the middle. Germline CDR1 and CDR2: SNHLY and FYNNEI. This CDR3 region has 13 residues.

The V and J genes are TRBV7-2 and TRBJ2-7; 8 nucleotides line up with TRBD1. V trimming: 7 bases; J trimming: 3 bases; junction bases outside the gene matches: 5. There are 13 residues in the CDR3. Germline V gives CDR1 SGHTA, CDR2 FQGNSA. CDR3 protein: CASTGDRSYEQYF. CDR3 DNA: TGTGCCAGCACCGGGGACAGGAGCTACGAGCAGTACTTC.

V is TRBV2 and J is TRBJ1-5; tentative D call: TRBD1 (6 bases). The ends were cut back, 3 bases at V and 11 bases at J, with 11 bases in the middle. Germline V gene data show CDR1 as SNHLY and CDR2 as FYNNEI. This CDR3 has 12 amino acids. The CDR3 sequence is CASSEGRQAQHF. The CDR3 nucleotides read TGTGCCAGCAGTGAGGGGAGACAGGCCCAGCATTTT.

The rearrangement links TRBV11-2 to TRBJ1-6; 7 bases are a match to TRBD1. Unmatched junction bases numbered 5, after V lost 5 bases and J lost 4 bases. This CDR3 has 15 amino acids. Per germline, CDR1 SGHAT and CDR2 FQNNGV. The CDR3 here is CASSPLGQYNSPLHF. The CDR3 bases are TGTGCCAGCAGCCCACTGGGACAGTATAATTCACCCCTCCACTTT. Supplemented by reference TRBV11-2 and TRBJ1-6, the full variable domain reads EAGVAQSPRYKIIEKRQSVAFWCNPISGHATLYWYQQILGQGPKLLIQFQNNGVVDDSQLPKDRFSAERLKGVDSTLKIQPAKLEDSAVYLCASSPLGQYNSPLHFGNGTRLTVT.

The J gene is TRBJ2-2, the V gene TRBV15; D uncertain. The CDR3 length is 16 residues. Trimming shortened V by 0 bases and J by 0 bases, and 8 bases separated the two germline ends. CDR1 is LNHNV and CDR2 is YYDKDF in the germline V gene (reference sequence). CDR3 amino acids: CATSRDLVPNTGELFF. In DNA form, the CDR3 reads TGTGCCACCAGCAGAGATCTCGTCCCGAACACCGGGGAGCTGTTTTTT.

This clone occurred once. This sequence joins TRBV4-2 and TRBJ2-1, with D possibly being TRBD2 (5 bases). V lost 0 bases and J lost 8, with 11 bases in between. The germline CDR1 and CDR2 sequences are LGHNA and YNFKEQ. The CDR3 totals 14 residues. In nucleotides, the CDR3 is TGTGCCAGCAGCCAAGAGGTAGCGTCAGATGAGCAGTTCTTC. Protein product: CASSQEVASDEQFF.